The table lists the clone carrying this T cell receptor beta chain with a few counts. The data originate from a study of chemoradiotherapy in HPV16-positive cancers. Germline values: CDR1 SGHRS, CDR2 YFSETQ. The ends were cut back, 0 bases at V and 4 bases at J, with 5 bases in the middle. The CDR3 contains 13 residues. Libraries were prepared by immunoSEQ multiplex PCR; TCRdb keeps only in-frame clonotypes and omits some of them. This table holds around 20,000 clones, just under 75% found once. Repeated repertoire sampling spanned the course of chemoradiotherapy. The sequence was collected from a human donor with HPV-associated anogenital cancer. V and J are TRBV5-1 and TRBJ1-5; no definite D call. The specimen was obtained from a patient who underwent chemoradiotherapy. The CDR3 bases are TGCGCCAGCAGCTTGGAGGAAAATCAGCCCCAGCATTTT. This sequence encodes CASSLEENQPQHF.